Following are 28 T cell receptor beta chains from one sample sequenced in a study of identical twins (dated by TCRdb to about 2016). To prepare the library, 5' RACE was applied. TCRdb shows the sequencer as Illumina HiSeq 2000. Clones were called with MiXCR by TCRdb after fastp trimmed the public reads at Q25, and only in-frame beta chains were retained. Each entry merges the rows of one CDR3 protein and shows their most common DNA and genes. Here the sample has nearly 250,000 distinct CDR3 sequences; about 7% occur a single time. The ten biggest clones cover roughly 3.7% of the sample. Another study also made use of these data, one on yellow fever vaccine responses in identical twins.

Sequencing was done on a sample of memory (CD45RO+) T cells sorted from blood. In light of the paper, this sample's cell subset or site label describes: CD45RO+ enriched T cells. The receptors shown here come from a young woman in good health.

This clonotype came up many times. This chain uses TRBV5-1 with TRBJ2-1; TRBD2 agrees at 7 bases. V gave up 3 bases and J gave up 8 bases; unmatched junction bases: 5. Germline CDR1 and CDR2: SGHRS and YFSETQ. This CDR3 is built from 13 residues. CDR3 nucleotides: TGCGCCAGCAGCTGGCCGGGGAGGGATGAGCAGTTCTTC. It translates to CASSWPGRDEQFF.

CDR3 bases: TGCGCCAGCAGCTTGACTCGACAGGATGAGCAGTTCTTC. It yields the protein CASSLTRQDEQFF. This chain connects TRBV5-1 to TRBJ2-1; possibly TRBD1 for D (6 bases). Germline V gene lookup returns CDR1 SGHRS and CDR2 YFSETQ. The CDR3 loop spans 13 amino acids. Trimming pared 1 base from V and 8 bases from J, leaving 10 bases between.

The V call is TRBV12-3 or TRBV12-4, the J call TRBJ2-3; 9 positions agree with TRBD1. The length of the CDR3 is 15 residues. V dropped 6 bases and J dropped 0; count of bases not matched to a gene: 4. The DNA of the CDR3 is TGTGCCAGCAGGCCTGGACAGGGGAGCACAGATACGCAGTATTTT. This codes for CASRPGQGSTDTQYF.

Only a few counts were recorded for this clonotype. The V call is TRBV12-3 or TRBV12-4, the J call TRBJ1-2, with 8 positions matching TRBD1. V shed 5 bases and J 8 bases; nucleotides not matched to a gene: 7. CDR3 size: 13 residues. The CDR3 DNA reads TGTGCCAGCAGTGACAGGGGTTGGAGGGGCTACACCTTC. This encodes CASSDRGWRGYTF.

This chain connects TRBV7-6 to TRBJ2-7; D might be TRBD1 or TRBD2, each matching 6 bases. The CDR3 has 15 amino acids. The V and J ends lost 1 base and 7 bases respectively, with 17 bases between them. Germline values: CDR1 SGHVS, CDR2 FNYEAQ. CDR3 sequence: CASSLEGGRTGEQYF. In nucleotides, the CDR3 is TGTGCCAGCAGCTTAGAGGGGGGACGGACTGGGGAGCAGTACTTC.

This clonotype was observed many times. This rearrangement joins TRBV10-1 to TRBJ2-5, with 8 nucleotides matching TRBD1. After removal of 0 bases from V and 4 bases from J, the junction contained 4 bases not matched to a gene. The germline gives CDR1 WNHNN, CDR2 SYGVQD (reference sequence). CDR3 length equals 15 residues. The CDR3, as DNA: TGCGCCAGCAGTGAGTCGGGGACAGGAAGAGAGACCCAGTACTTC. It codes for CASSESGTGRETQYF.

There are a few counts of this clonotype. This chain joins TRBV13 and TRBJ1-1; TRBD1 aligns across 9 bases. Looked up from germline, CDR1 is PRHDT and CDR2 is FYEKMQ (reference sequence). CDR3 length equals 17 residues. V lost 6 bases, J lost 4 bases, and 15 bases stayed unmatched. The CDR3 nucleotides read TGTGCCAGCAGTTACCGTGGACAGGGGATGATACGCACTGAAGCTTTCTTT. Translating it yields CASSYRGQGMIRTEAFF.

This clonotype was counted at least ten times. This rearrangement joins TRBV5-1 to TRBJ1-1; perhaps TRBD1 as D (6 bases). The CDR3 is 15 amino acids. CDR1 is SGHRS and CDR2 is YFSETQ in the germline V gene. Trimming stripped 5 bases from V and 0 bases from J, with 14 bases between. CDR3 in DNA: TGCGCCAGCAGAAAAGATACAGGGTTGAACACTGAAGCTTTCTTT. Translating gives CASRKDTGLNTEAFF.

This clonotype was picked up many times. This sequence joins TRBV12-3 or TRBV12-4 and TRBJ2-3, with no clear D. The CDR3 totals 12 residues. The V end was cut by 5 bases, the J end by 7 bases, with 10 bases between. CDR3 nucleotide sequence: TGTGCCAGCAGTAGTTCTGGGCATACGCAGTATTTT. It codes for CASSSSGHTQYF.

The chain has TRBV27 and TRBJ1-5; no reliable D call. The CDR3 runs 20 residues. Germline lookup yields CDR1 MNHEY and CDR2 SMNVEV (reference sequence). Trimming took 7 bases from V and 0 from J, leaving 28 bases between them. The DNA for the CDR3 is TGTGCCAGCACCTTAAGCCCGTTGAGGGTCGGTAATTATAGCAATCAGCCCCAGCATTTT. As protein: CASTLSPLRVGNYSNQPQHF.

This clonotype was recorded a few times. The CDR3, as DNA: TGTGCCAGCAGCTTACTCGGGGGGATCTACAATGAGCAGTTCTTC. It encodes CASSLLGGIYNEQFF. This chain links TRBV6-5 with TRBJ2-1; 7 nucleotides match TRBD2. With V trimmed by 6 bases and J by 3 bases, 8 bases remained unmatched. The length of the CDR3 is 15 residues. Germline values: CDR1 MNHEY, CDR2 SVGAGI.

This clonotype appeared a few times. The chain recombines TRBV6-1 with TRBJ2-1; D is perhaps TRBD1 (5 bases). The V end lost 6 bases, the J end lost 5 bases, and 11 bases lay between the germline ends. The CDR3 has 13 residues. Germline-derived CDR1 and CDR2 are MNHNS and SASEGT. Here the CDR3 DNA reads TGTGCCAGCAGCCTCACGGACAACAATGAGCAGTTCTTC. Amino acid sequence: CASSLTDNNEQFF.

The genes are TRBV6-1 and TRBJ2-1, with TRBD2 matching 8 bases. This CDR3 spans 14 amino acids. Germline CDR1 is MNHNS and CDR2 is SASEGT. J gave up 5 bases and V 7 bases, and 7 bases lay outside the gene matches. The CDR3 DNA reads as TGTGCCAGCACTCCGGGGACTAGAAACAATGAGCAGTTCTTC. Its translation: CASTPGTRNNEQFF.

The rearrangement uses TRBV9 and TRBJ1-4; TRBD1 matches at 8 bases. Germline-derived CDR1 and CDR2 are SGDLS and YYNGEE. The CDR3 is 15 amino acids. J lost 5 bases, V lost 4 bases, and 7 bases had no gene match. DNA of the CDR3: TGTGCCAGCAGCCCAACAGGGGGGCTAAATGAAAAACTGTTTTTT. It is translated as CASSPTGGLNEKLFF.

Many counts were recorded for this clonotype. The chain links TRBV7-2 to TRBJ1-5; D is unclear. The germline V gene has CDR1 SGHTA and CDR2 FQGNSA. CDR3 length: 14 residues. The V end lost 1 base, the J end lost 4 bases, and 8 bases lay between the germline ends. The CDR3 spells CASSLVSLNQPQHF. The CDR3 DNA is TGTGCCAGCAGCTTAGTGTCCTTGAATCAGCCCCAGCATTTT.

The chain carries TRBV20-1 and TRBJ2-1; D possibly matches TRBD1 or TRBD2 (7 bases each). Trimming shortened V by 8 bases and J by 7 bases, and 18 bases separated the two germline ends. Germline lookup yields CDR1 DFQATT and CDR2 SNEGSKA (reference sequence). This CDR3 has 13 residues. The CDR3, as DNA: TGCAGTCCGCGAGCGGGACAGACGAATGAGCAGTTCTTC. This sequence encodes CSPRAGQTNEQFF.

Many counts were recorded for this clonotype. The rearrangement joins TRBV7-9 to TRBJ2-7; D gene unclear. This CDR3 region has 12 residues. Per the germline V gene, CDR1 is SEHNR and CDR2 is FQNEAQ (reference sequence). The ends were cut back, 5 bases at V and 0 bases at J, with 5 bases in the middle. The CDR3 reads CASSQSSYEQYF. Here the CDR3 DNA reads TGTGCCAGCAGCCAGAGCTCCTACGAGCAGTACTTC.

At least ten counts were recorded for this clonotype. The gene calls are TRBV28 and TRBJ2-1; 10 bases are a match to TRBD2. Losses at the gene ends were 6 bases for V and 10 bases for J; bases not matched to a gene: 15. This CDR3 spans 16 amino acids. Germline CDR1 and CDR2: MDHEN and SYDVKM. The CDR3 DNA is TGTGCCAGCAGCCGAACTAGCGGGAATTTTGATAGGGAGCAGTTCTTC. Encoded protein: CASSRTSGNFDREQFF.

This chain connects TRBV3-1 to TRBJ2-1, with D maybe TRBD2 (5 bases). Between the trimmed V and J ends, which lost 0 bases and 10 bases, there was a span of 10 bases. The CDR3 sequence is 13 residues long. Per the germline V gene, CDR1 is LGHDT and CDR2 is YNNKEL (reference sequence). CDR3 sequence: CASSQDPSREQFF. Written as DNA, the CDR3 is TGTGCCAGCAGCCAAGACCCTAGCAGGGAGCAGTTCTTC.

This clonotype was picked up many times. This rearrangement joins TRBV4-2 to TRBJ2-6; D unclear. The CDR3 loop spans 16 amino acids. Germline V gene data show CDR1 as LGHNA and CDR2 as YNFKEQ. The germline V and J ends were trimmed by 0 bases and 0 bases, with 6 bases remaining between them. The CDR3 bases are TGTGCCAGCAGCCAAGAGGGCAGCTCTGGGGCCAACGTCCTGACTTTC. It specifies CASSQEGSSGANVLTF.

This clonotype was seen a handful of times. The CDR3 DNA reads as TGTGCCAGCAGTTACCGCGGGAAGCTCAACTACAATGAGCAGTTCTTC. It translates to CASSYRGKLNYNEQFF. The chain joins TRBV6-2 or TRBV6-3 to TRBJ2-1; the D gene is possibly TRBD2 (6 bases). The CDR3 sequence is 16 residues long. Trimming cost V 2 bases and J 3 bases, with 14 bases left between them. CDR1 and CDR2 (germline): MNHEY, SVGEGT.

This clonotype appeared many times. V gene TRBV5-1 combines with J gene TRBJ2-3, with D uncertain. The CDR3 extends over 14 amino acids. Germline values: CDR1 SGHRS, CDR2 YFSETQ. Trimming removed 4 bases at V and 7 bases at J, with 16 bases between. CDR3 amino acids: CASSLPRTDNTQYF. Here the CDR3 DNA reads TGCGCCAGCAGCCTCCCCCGGACCGACAATACGCAGTATTTT. The variable domain in full, completed from reference TRBV5-1 and TRBJ2-3, reads KAGVTQTPRYLIKTRGQQVTLSCSPISGHRSVSWYQQTPGQGLQFLFEYFSETQRNKGNFPGRFSGRQFSNSRSEMNVSTLELGDSALYLCASSLPRTDNTQYFGPGTRLTVL.

This clonotype was counted at least ten times. The J gene is TRBJ2-1, the V gene TRBV5-1, with D possibly matching TRBD2 (6 bases). This CDR3 is 15 amino acids long. V dropped 0 bases and J dropped 6 bases, with 13 bases sitting between them. Germline V gene lookup returns CDR1 SGHRS and CDR2 YFSETQ. Written as DNA, the CDR3 is TGCGCCAGCAGCTTGGAGCTAGCGACTGGCAATGAGCAGTTCTTC. This sequence encodes CASSLELATGNEQFF.

A few counts support this clonotype. The rearrangement uses TRBV29-1 and TRBJ2-5, with 9 bases fitting TRBD2. The junction had 10 bases not matched to a gene; V was cut back by 7 bases and J by 7 bases. The CDR3 consists of 13 residues. Germline V lookup: CDR1 SQVTM, CDR2 ANQGSEA. The CDR3 nucleotides are TGCAGCGCCACACTAGCGGGCTCAAGGACCCAGTACTTC. Protein product: CSATLAGSRTQYF.

This clonotype was seen repeatedly, ten times or more. No DNA is shown, since the ends of the CDR3 on it are uncertain; the CDR3 is the one TCRdb lists. The V call is TRBV15, the J call TRBJ2-2; the table's TRBD1 call for D was not verified on the DNA. Counting both end residues, the CDR3 totals 21 amino acids. Germline V CDR1 and CDR2: LNHNV, YYDKDF (reference sequence). CDR3 protein: CATSRDHHDFRGRANTGELFF.

This clonotype has more than one count but fewer than ten. The V gene is TRBV4-1, the J gene TRBJ2-1; the D gene is possibly TRBD2 (6 bases). Deletions cut 5 bases from V and 4 bases from J, with 15 bases between. The CDR3 runs to 15 residues. CDR1 is MGHRA and CDR2 is YSYEKL in the germline V gene. The CDR3, as DNA: TGCGCCAGCAGCTCGTTGGGGCTAGCGTACAATGAGCAGTTCTTC. The encoded protein is CASSSLGLAYNEQFF.

This clonotype was picked up a small number of times. The gene calls are TRBV2 and TRBJ1-1; D remains ambiguous. Trimming cost V 6 bases and J 1 base, with 12 bases left between them. Germline CDR1 is SNHLY and CDR2 is FYNNEI. The CDR3 runs 14 residues. CDR3 sequence: CASSRANPNTEAFF. In DNA form, the CDR3 reads TGTGCCAGCAGCCGGGCCAATCCGAACACTGAAGCTTTCTTT.

This clonotype was recorded a few times. The chain uses TRBV5-5 and TRBJ1-1; D gene unclear. V lost 2 bases to trimming and J lost 9 bases, with 17 bases between them. The CDR3 has 14 amino acids. The germline V gene has CDR1 SGHKS and CDR2 YYEKEE (reference sequence). CDR3 region: CASSFERDTFKAFF. In nucleotides, the CDR3 is TGTGCCAGCAGCTTTGAACGGGATACCTTTAAAGCTTTCTTT.